The 14 T cell receptor beta chains presented below share a single source sample, sequenced in a study of vaccination effects on CD4 cells after COVID-19. Within the ViraFEST assay, antigen-specific CD4+ T cells underwent expansion with viral peptide pools prior to sequencing. Following culture for more than 9 days, CD4+ T cells were isolated. Everyone in the study got two shots of either the BNT162b2 or mRNA-1273 vaccine. Method: immunoSEQ multiplex PCR; TCRdb's copy keeps in-frame clones and lacks some. There are more than 25,000 clones in the sample; roughly 80% occur only once, and 14% lies in the top ten. These receptors lack a known antigen. Specimen: CD4+ T cells from PBMCs cultured with HCoV-229E spike peptides, collected after COVID-19 vaccination. The receptors come from a human donor who received a COVID-19 vaccine.

V and J are TRBV2 and TRBJ1-6; the D is unclear. The V end lost 3 bases, the J end lost 7 bases, and 10 bases lay between the germline ends. The length of the CDR3 is 14 residues. Germline V lookup: CDR1 SNHLY, CDR2 FYNNEI. This CDR3 is CASSDMGLNSPLHF. CDR3 DNA sequence: TGTGCCAGCAGTGATATGGGCCTAAATTCACCCCTCCACTTT.

The count of this clone is one. This chain links TRBV7-2 with TRBJ2-5, with 7 bases matching TRBD2. From germline, CDR1 is SGHTA and CDR2 FQGNSA. V lost 0 bases and J lost 5; bases outside the gene matches: 0. CDR3 length: 13 residues. The CDR3 DNA reads TGTGCCAGCAGCTTAGCGGGAGGGGAGACCCAGTACTTC. This codes for CASSLAGGETQYF.

V gene TRBV11-2 combines with J gene TRBJ2-1; 8 bases fit TRBD2. CDR1 is SGHAT, CDR2 FQNNGV, per germline. J lost 7 bases, V lost 2 bases, and 7 bases had no gene match. This CDR3 region has 15 residues. The CDR3 DNA follows: TGTGCCAGCAGCTTACAAGCGGGAGTCGGGAATGAGCAGTTCTTC. Amino acid sequence: CASSLQAGVGNEQFF.

The chain uses TRBV30 and TRBJ2-5; 8 nucleotides match TRBD2. Germline loops: CDR1 GTSNPN, CDR2 SVGIG (reference sequence). The CDR3 contains 14 residues. The J segment lost 4 bases and the V segment lost 1 base, leaving 5 bases of the junction unmatched. CDR3 DNA sequence: TGTGCCTGGAGTGCGGGGGGGCGTGTAGAGACCCAGTACTTC. Its protein product is CAWSAGGRVETQYF.

V usage is TRBV4-1 and J usage is TRBJ2-7; 9 bases are shared with TRBD2. Germline V CDR1 and CDR2: MGHRA, YSYEKL. V dropped 3 bases and J dropped 5; count of bases not matched to a gene: 8. The CDR3 loop spans 15 amino acids. CDR3 nucleotides: TGCGCCAGCAGCCATCTCGGGACTAGCAGCGACGAGCAGTACTTC. Its translation: CASSHLGTSSDEQYF.

The chain recombines TRBV11-3 with TRBJ2-3, with 7 bases fitting TRBD2. CDR1 and CDR2 from the germline V gene are SGHNT and YENEEA. This CDR3 has 14 amino acids. V lost 5 bases and J lost 0; bases outside the gene matches: 2. The CDR3 coding sequence is TGTGCCAGCAGCCTTAGCGGGAGCACAGATACGCAGTATTTT. Encoded protein: CASSLSGSTDTQYF.

The genes are TRBV6-5 and TRBJ2-3; D gene ambiguous. V was shortened by 1 base and J by 5 bases, with 7 bases between the two germline ends. This CDR3 spans 13 amino acids. Germline CDR1 and CDR2: MNHEY and SVGAGI. DNA for the CDR3: TGTGCCAGCAGTTACTTAGGGAAAGATACGCAGTATTTT. It translates to CASSYLGKDTQYF.

The chain employs TRBV27 and TRBJ1-5; no clear D. V lost 3 bases and J 1 base, leaving 7 bases between the germline ends. The V gene's germline CDR1 is MNHEY and CDR2 SMNVEV (reference sequence). This CDR3 contains 14 residues. The CDR3 DNA reads as TGTGCCAGCAGTTTGTTGGACAGCAATCAGCCCCAGCATTTT. Its translation: CASSLLDSNQPQHF.

This chain links TRBV6-5 with TRBJ2-1, with 10 bases lining up with TRBD2. V was pared by 8 bases and J by 2 bases, with 3 bases of the junction left unmatched. Germline CDR1 reads MNHEY; CDR2 reads SVGAGI. The CDR3 loop spans 14 amino acids. CDR3 protein: CASCSGGTYNEQFF. CDR3 sequence (DNA): TGTGCCAGCTGTAGCGGGGGGACCTACAATGAGCAGTTCTTC.

This rearrangement joins TRBV28 to TRBJ2-2; 7 nucleotides agree with TRBD2. Germline V lookup: CDR1 MDHEN, CDR2 SYDVKM. Unmatched junction bases numbered 3, after V lost 3 bases and J lost 5 bases. The CDR3 is 14 amino acids. The CDR3 region is CASSFSGGTGELFF. In DNA form, the CDR3 reads TGTGCCAGCAGTTTTTCGGGAGGTACCGGGGAGCTGTTTTTT.

The chain employs TRBV11-3 and TRBJ2-3; D might be TRBD1 (6 bases). The CDR3 covers 16 residues. V was pared by 1 base and J by 3 bases, with 14 bases between. The germline V gene encodes CDR1 SGHNT and CDR2 YENEEA. CDR3: CASSLVAGGGTDTQYF. CDR3 DNA: TGTGCCAGCAGCTTAGTTGCTGGGGGCGGGACAGATACGCAGTATTTT.

A few counts support this clone. The V and J genes are TRBV2 and TRBJ2-7, with unresolved D. Looked up from germline, CDR1 is SNHLY and CDR2 is FYNNEI. The CDR3 sequence is 14 residues long. V was clipped by 6 bases and J by 5 bases, with 17 bases between them. The CDR3 is CASSPPSLKNEQYF. CDR3 nucleotides: TGTGCCAGCAGCCCCCCCTCTCTTAAGAACGAGCAGTACTTC. The variable domain in full, with the rest retrieved from reference TRBV2 and TRBJ2-7, is EPEVTQTPSHQVTQMGQEVILRCVPISNHLYFYWYRQILGQKVEFLVSFYNNEISEKSEIFDDQFSVERPDGSNFTLKIRSTKLEDSAMYFCASSPPSLKNEQYFGPGTRLTVT.

The chain joins TRBV30 to TRBJ1-1, with 8 bases that match TRBD1. With 3 bases clipped from V and 10 bases from J, the junction kept 4 bases outside the gene matches. CDR1 GTSNPN and CDR2 SVGIG come from the germline V gene (reference sequence). The CDR3 totals 11 residues. The CDR3 is CAWSPTGGAFF. CDR3 nucleotide sequence: TGTGCCTGGAGCCCAACAGGGGGAGCTTTCTTT.

The V gene is TRBV11-3, the J gene TRBJ2-6; no reliable D call. The ends were cut back, 0 bases at V and 3 bases at J, with 12 bases in the middle. CDR1 and CDR2 from the germline V gene are SGHNT and YENEEA. The CDR3 has 17 residues. This CDR3 reads CASSLEFWGGGANVLTF. The DNA of the CDR3 is TGTGCCAGCAGCTTAGAGTTCTGGGGTGGTGGGGCCAACGTCCTGACTTTC.